The rows below give T cell receptor beta chains drawn from one sample of a study of Ad26.COV2.S vaccination and SARS-CoV-2 variants. Sequencing used immunoSEQ multiplex PCR; TCRdb keeps in-frame clones, though not all of them. This table holds around 450,000 clones, 90% found once. Sequenced here: peripheral blood, sampled in a trial of Ad26.COV2.S vaccine versus placebo. The origin of the receptors is a person aged 18-60 years who received the Ad26.COV2.S COVID-19 vaccine or a placebo. Each CDR3 is given with its conserved first and last residue. Fields, in order: J gene, V gene, clone size, D gene, CDR3 DNA, CDR3 protein. D genes are given only for firm matches. Size is stated for part of the rows, as once, few or many counts, or as a class when the clone is expanded.

>TRBJ2-1|TRBV5-1|once|TRBD2
TGCGCCAGCAGCTCGGGACTAGCGGGCTACAATGAGCAGTTCTTC
CASSSGLAGYNEQFF
>TRBJ1-1|TRBV6-6|once|.
TGTGCCAGCAGCACCGGGACACCGGGGGGAGCTTTCTTT
CASSTGTPGGAFF
>TRBJ1-3|TRBV12-3/TRBV12-4|.|.
TGTGCCAGCAGTCTAAACAGTGGAAACACCATATATTTT
CASSLNSGNTIYF
>TRBJ2-3|TRBV27|.|.
TGTGCCAGCCCCCCGGTTACCCCGACAGGCACAGATACGCAGTATTTT
CASPPVTPTGTDTQYF
>TRBJ2-3|TRBV29-1|.|.
TGCAGCGTTCCTGGGGAAAGCACAGATACGCAGTATTTT
CSVPGESTDTQYF
>TRBJ2-7|TRBV28|.|.
TGTGCCACCCTCGGGCGGTCCGAGCAGTACTTC
CATLGRSEQYF
>TRBJ2-7|TRBV6-2/TRBV6-3|.|.
TGTGCCAGCAGTTACCAGGATTCCTACGAGCAGTACTTC
CASSYQDSYEQYF
>TRBJ1-5|TRBV24-1|.|.
TGTGCCACCAGTGGCAGTAGCAATCAGCCCCAGCATTTT
CATSGSSNQPQHF
>TRBJ2-3|TRBV5-5|.|TRBD1
TGTGCCAGCAGCGCGGACAGGGTAAAAGATACGCAGTATTTT
CASSADRVKDTQYF
>TRBJ1-6|TRBV7-3|.|.
TGTGCCAGCAGCTTAACGAGGGAATCACCCCTCCACTTT
CASSLTRESPLHF
>TRBJ2-1|TRBV7-6|.|TRBD2
TGTGCCAGCAGCTTAGGTGGGACTAGCGGGACAGACAATGAGCAGTTCTTC
CASSLGGTSGTDNEQFF
>TRBJ2-7|TRBV2|.|TRBD1
TGTGCCAGCAGCGACAGGGGGTCTCCCTACGAGCAGTACTTC
CASSDRGSPYEQYF
>TRBJ2-1|TRBV3-1/TRBV3-2|.|TRBD2
TGTGCCAGCAGTCACACCTCCGGGACTAGCGGGAGAAGGAATGAGCAGTTCTTC
CASSHTSGTSGRRNEQFF
>TRBJ1-1|TRBV6-5|.|.
TGTGCCAGCAGTTACTCTGGGGGACTCGGCACTGAAGCTTTCTTT
CASSYSGGLGTEAFF
>TRBJ1-2|TRBV19|.|.
TGTGCCAGTAGACAGGGCTCCTCTGGCTACACCTTC
CASRQGSSGYTF
>TRBJ1-2|TRBV6-6|once|.
TGTGCCAGCAGTAGAGAACGGAGCTATGGCTACACCTTC
CASSRERSYGYTF
>TRBJ1-2|TRBV5-5|.|.
TGTGCCAGCAGCTTACGGCAGGGAGCTAACTATGGCTACACCTTC
CASSLRQGANYGYTF
>TRBJ1-1|TRBV28|.|.
TGTGCCAGCAGTCTGTTCACTGAAGCTTTCTTT
CASSLFTEAFF
>TRBJ1-5|TRBV15|.|TRBD1
TGTGCCACCAGTACCGGACAGGGAGAATTCTATGGCAATCAGCCCCAGCATTTT
CATSTGQGEFYGNQPQHF
>TRBJ2-7|TRBV27|.|.
TGTGCCAGCAGTCCAGGGTACTCCTACGAGCAGTACTTC
CASSPGYSYEQYF
>TRBJ1-3|TRBV11-3|once|.
TGTGCCAGCAGCTTGGACAGCGGAGCTGGAAACACCATATATTTT
CASSLDSGAGNTIYF
>TRBJ2-2|TRBV5-1|.|.
TGCGCCAGCAGCTTGGCCCAAGAGAACACCGGGGAGCTGTTTTTT
CASSLAQENTGELFF
>TRBJ2-1|TRBV4-3|once|.
TGCGCCAGCAGCCAAATAGGGGGGACAGAGCAGTTCTTC
CASSQIGGTEQFF
>TRBJ2-1|TRBV5-1|.|.
TGCGCCAGCAGCCCGTCGGACTACAATGAGCAGTTCTTC
CASSPSDYNEQFF
>TRBJ1-2|TRBV19|.|.
TGTGCCAGTAGTATCGTACAGGGCGGCTATGGCTACACCTTC
CASSIVQGGYGYTF
>TRBJ2-1|TRBV7-2|.|TRBD1
TGTGCCAGCAGCCTAGGGGCCGACAGGGATCACAATGAGCAGTTCTTC
CASSLGADRDHNEQFF
>TRBJ1-2|TRBV3-1/TRBV3-2|.|.
TGTGCCAGCAGCCAAGAACTGAGGACGCTTAACTATGGCTACACCTTC
CASSQELRTLNYGYTF
>TRBJ1-1|TRBV9|.|TRBD1
TGTGCCATCTCAGGGGGGCTACGCGTGAACACTGAAGCTTTCTTT
CAISGGLRVNTEAFF
>TRBJ2-1|TRBV19|.|.
TGTGCCAGTAGTAAAACAGGGGGGGCCGACAATGAGCAGTTCTTC
CASSKTGGADNEQFF
>TRBJ1-1|TRBV18|.|.
TGTGCCAGCTCACCCCCCTATCTGAACACTGAAGCTTTCTTT
CASSPPYLNTEAFF
>TRBJ2-5|TRBV12-5|.|TRBD1
TGTGCTAGTGGTTCCGGACAGGGGGTGGTTGCGACCCAGTACTTC
CASGSGQGVVATQYF
>TRBJ1-2|TRBV5-1|.|.
TGCGCCAGCAGACTACCGGCTAACTATGGCTACACCTTC
CASRLPANYGYTF
>TRBJ1-3|TRBV7-2|.|.
TGTGCCAGCAGCCTCGGTGGCGGGAATGAAAACACCATATATTTT
CASSLGGGNENTIYF
>TRBJ2-1|TRBV2|.|TRBD2
TGTGCCAGCAGTGATTGGTTAGCGGGGACCAATGAGCAGTTCTTC
CASSDWLAGTNEQFF
>TRBJ2-1|TRBV4-3|.|TRBD2
TGCGCCAGCAGCCAACTACTAGCGGGAGCATACAATGAGCAGTTCTTC
CASSQLLAGAYNEQFF